Here is one TCR beta chain with its context. This CDR3 has 14 residues. CDR1 and CDR2 from the germline V gene are SGHRS and YFSETQ. V shed 4 bases and J shed 5 bases, with 15 bases lying between them. The protocol was immunoSEQ multiplex PCR, while the TCRdb copy is restricted to in-frame clones and leaves out a portion. The sample consists of about 60,000 clones, around 88% of them appearing once. The sample originates from a study of T cell responses to AZD1222 COVID-19 vaccine. The clonotype was recovered from an adult who received the AZD1222 COVID-19 vaccine. The sample here was peripheral blood, taken 28 days after the second AZD1222 dose. The gene calls are TRBV5-1 and TRBJ2-5; D possibly uses TRBD1 or TRBD2 (5 bases each). CDR3 loop: CASSPGTAGETQYF. The CDR3 nucleotides are TGCGCCAGCAGCCCAGGGACCGCTGGGGAGACCCAGTACTTC.